At least ten counts were recorded for the clone carrying this T cell receptor (beta chain). Its antigen is currently unknown. V was clipped by 5 bases and J by 0 bases, with 9 bases between them. Germline V gene lookup returns CDR1 SGDLS and CDR2 YYNGEE. The CDR3 length is 14 residues. This sample is drawn from a study of CD8 T cells in ankylosing spondylitis. TCRdb itself ran the 5' RACE reads through MiXCR, one entry per CDR3 protein. The table records about 800,000 distinct CDR3 sequences, approximately 12% of them present only once. Study-level results: Seemingly characteristic of ankylosing spondylitis blood was a TCR beta motif consisting of several highly homologous variants.

The J gene is TRBJ2-1, the V gene TRBV9, with D unresolved. The sequence was collected from a male donor with ankylosing spondylitis. Material: blood, either unsorted or a sorted T cell fraction (not recorded which). The CDR3 DNA reads TGTGCCAGCAGGCGTCTAAGCTCCTACAATGAGCAGTTCTTC. Amino acid sequence: CASRRLSSYNEQFF. The complete variable domain, with remaining parts taken from reference TRBV9 and TRBJ2-1, reads DSGVTQTPKHLITATGQRVTLRCSPRSGDLSVYWYQQSLDQGLQFLIQYYNGEERAKGNILERFSAQQFPDLHSELNLSSLELGDSALYFCASRRLSSYNEQFFGPGTRLTVL.